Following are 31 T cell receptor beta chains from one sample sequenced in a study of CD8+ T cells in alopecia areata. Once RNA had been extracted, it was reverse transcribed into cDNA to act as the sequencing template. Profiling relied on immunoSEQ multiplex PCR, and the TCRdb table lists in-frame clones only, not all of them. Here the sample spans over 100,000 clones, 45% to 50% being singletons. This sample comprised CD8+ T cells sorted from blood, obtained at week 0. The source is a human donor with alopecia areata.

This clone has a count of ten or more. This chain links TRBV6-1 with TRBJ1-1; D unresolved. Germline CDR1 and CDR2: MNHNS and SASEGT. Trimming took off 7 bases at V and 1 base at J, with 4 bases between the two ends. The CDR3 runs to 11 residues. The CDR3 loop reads CASKENTEAFF. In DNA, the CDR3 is TGTGCCAGCAAAGAGAACACTGAAGCTTTCTTT.

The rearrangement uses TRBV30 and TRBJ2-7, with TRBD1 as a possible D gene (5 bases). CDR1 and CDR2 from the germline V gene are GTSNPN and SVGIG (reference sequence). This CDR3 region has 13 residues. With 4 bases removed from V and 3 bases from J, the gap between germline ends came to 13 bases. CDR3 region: CAWIQGTGYEQYF. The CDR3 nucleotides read TGTGCCTGGATCCAGGGTACAGGCTACGAGCAGTACTTC.

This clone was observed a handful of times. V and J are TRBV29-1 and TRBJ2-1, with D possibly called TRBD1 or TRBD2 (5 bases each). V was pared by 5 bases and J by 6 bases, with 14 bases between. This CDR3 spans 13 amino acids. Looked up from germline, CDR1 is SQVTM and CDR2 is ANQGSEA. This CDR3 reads CSVIPGAFNEQFF. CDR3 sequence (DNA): TGCAGCGTTATCCCCGGGGCTTTCAATGAGCAGTTCTTC.

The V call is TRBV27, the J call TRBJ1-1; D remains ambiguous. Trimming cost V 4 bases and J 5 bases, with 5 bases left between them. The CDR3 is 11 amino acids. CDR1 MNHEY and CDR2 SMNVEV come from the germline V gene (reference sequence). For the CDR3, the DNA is TGTGCCAGCAGTTCCGCTACTGAAGCTTTCTTT. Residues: CASSSATEAFF.

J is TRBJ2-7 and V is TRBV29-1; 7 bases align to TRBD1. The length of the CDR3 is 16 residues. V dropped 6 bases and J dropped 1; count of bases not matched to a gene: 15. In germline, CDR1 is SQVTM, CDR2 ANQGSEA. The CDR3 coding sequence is TGCAGCGTCGACGAAGAAGGGGCAGGGGGTTCCTACGAGCAGTACTTC. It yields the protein CSVDEEGAGGSYEQYF.

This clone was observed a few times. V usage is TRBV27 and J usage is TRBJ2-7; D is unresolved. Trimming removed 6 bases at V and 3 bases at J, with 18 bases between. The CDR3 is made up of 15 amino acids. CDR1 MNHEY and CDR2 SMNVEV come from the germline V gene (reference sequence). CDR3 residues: CASSPTMGQLYEQYF. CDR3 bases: TGTGCCAGCAGCCCCACGATGGGCCAACTCTACGAGCAGTACTTC.

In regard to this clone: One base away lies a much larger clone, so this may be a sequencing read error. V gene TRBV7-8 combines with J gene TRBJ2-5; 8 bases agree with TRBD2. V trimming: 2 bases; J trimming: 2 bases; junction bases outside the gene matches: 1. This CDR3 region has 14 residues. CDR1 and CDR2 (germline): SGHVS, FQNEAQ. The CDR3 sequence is CASSLLAGQETQYF. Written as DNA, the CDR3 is TGTGCCAGCAGCTTATTAGCGGGACAAGAGACCCAGTACTTC.

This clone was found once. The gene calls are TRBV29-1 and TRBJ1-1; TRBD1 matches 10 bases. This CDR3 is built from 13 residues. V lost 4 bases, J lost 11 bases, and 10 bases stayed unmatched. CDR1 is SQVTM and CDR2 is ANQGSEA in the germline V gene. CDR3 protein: CSVAEGQGQVAFF. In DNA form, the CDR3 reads TGCAGCGTTGCCGAGGGACAGGGGCAAGTGGCTTTCTTT.

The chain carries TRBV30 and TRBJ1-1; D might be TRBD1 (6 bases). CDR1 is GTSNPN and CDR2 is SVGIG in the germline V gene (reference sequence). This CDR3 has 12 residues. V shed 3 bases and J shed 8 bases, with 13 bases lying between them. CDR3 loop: CAWRARGMEAFF. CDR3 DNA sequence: TGTGCCTGGAGAGCTAGGGGGATGGAAGCTTTCTTT.

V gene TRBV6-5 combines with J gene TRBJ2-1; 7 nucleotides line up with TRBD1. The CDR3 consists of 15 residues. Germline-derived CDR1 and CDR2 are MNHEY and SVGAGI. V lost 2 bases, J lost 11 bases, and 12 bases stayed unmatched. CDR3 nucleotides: TGTGCCAGCAGTTACCATTCGACAGGGATTGGCCAGCAGTTCTTC. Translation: CASSYHSTGIGQQFF.

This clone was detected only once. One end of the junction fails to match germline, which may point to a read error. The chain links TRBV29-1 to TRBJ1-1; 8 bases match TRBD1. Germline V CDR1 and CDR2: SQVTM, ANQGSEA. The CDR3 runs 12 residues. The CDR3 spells CSVLGQGYEAFF. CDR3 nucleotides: TGCAGCGTCCTAGGACAGGGCTACGAGGCTTTTTTT.

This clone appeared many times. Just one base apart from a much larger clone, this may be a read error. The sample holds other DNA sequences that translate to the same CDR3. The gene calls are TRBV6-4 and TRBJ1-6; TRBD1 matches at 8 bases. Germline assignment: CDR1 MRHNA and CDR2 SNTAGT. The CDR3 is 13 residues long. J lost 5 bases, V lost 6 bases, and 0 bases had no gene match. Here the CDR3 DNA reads TGTGCCAGCAGGGACAGGGATAATTCACCCCTCCACTTT. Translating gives CASRDRDNSPLHF.

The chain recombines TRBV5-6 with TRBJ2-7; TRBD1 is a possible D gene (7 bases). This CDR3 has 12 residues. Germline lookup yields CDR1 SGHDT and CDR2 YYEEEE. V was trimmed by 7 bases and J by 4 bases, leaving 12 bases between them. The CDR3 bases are TGTGCCAGCGCGGGACAGCAATACGAGCAGTACTTC. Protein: CASAGQQYEQYF.

CDR3 in DNA: TGTGCCAGCAGTGAATATGAGAGACAAGAGACCCAGTACTTC. Translated: CASSEYERQETQYF. The genes are TRBV25-1 and TRBJ2-5; D unclear. Germline V CDR1 and CDR2: MGHDK, SYGVNS. The CDR3 sequence is 14 residues long. Trimming removed 0 bases from V and 2 bases from J, with 7 bases in between.

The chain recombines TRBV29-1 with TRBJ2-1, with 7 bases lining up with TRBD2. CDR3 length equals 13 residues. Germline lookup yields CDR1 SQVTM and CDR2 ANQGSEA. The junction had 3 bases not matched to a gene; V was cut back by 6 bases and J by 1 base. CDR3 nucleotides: TGCAGCGTCTTGGGGGGGTCCTACAATGAGCAGTTCTTC. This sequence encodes CSVLGGSYNEQFF.

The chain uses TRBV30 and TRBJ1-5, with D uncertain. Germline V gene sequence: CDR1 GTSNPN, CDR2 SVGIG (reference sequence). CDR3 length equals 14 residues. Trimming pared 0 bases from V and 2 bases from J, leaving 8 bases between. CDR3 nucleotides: TGTGCCTGGAGTGTGGGTTACGGCAATCAGCCCCAGCATTTT. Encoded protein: CAWSVGYGNQPQHF.

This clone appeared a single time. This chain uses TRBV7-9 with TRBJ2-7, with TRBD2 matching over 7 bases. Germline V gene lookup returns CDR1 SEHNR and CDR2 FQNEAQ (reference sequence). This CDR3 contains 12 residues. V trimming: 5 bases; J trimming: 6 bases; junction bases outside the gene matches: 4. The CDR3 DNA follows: TGTGCCAGCAGCGCACCTAGCGGCGAGCAGTACTTC. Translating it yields CASSAPSGEQYF.

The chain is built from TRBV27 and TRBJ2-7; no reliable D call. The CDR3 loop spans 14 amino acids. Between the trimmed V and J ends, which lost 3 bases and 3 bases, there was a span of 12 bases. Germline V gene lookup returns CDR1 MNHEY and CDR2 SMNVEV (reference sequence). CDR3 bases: TGTGCCAGCAGTTTGCAGCAGGCTCACTACGAGCAGTACTTC. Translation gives CASSLQQAHYEQYF.

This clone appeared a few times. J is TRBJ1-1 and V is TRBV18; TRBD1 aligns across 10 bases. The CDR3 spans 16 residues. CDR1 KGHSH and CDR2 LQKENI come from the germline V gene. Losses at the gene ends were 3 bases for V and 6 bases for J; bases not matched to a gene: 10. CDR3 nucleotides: TGTGCCAGCTCACCTACCCCTGGGACAGGGGAACCTGAAGCTTTCTTT. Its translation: CASSPTPGTGEPEAFF.

Here the CDR3 reads CASSDGQLADTQYF. The CDR3 DNA reads as TGTGCCAGCAGTGATGGGCAGCTCGCAGATACGCAGTATTTT. This sequence joins TRBV2 and TRBJ2-3; D not resolved. Germline CDR1 SNHLY, CDR2 FYNNEI. Trimming pared 3 bases from V and 4 bases from J, leaving 11 bases between. This CDR3 has 14 amino acids.

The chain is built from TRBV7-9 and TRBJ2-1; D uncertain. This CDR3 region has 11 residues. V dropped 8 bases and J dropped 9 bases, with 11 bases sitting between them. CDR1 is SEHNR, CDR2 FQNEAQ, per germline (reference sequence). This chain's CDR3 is CASALNPEQFF. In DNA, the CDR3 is TGTGCCAGCGCGTTGAATCCTGAGCAGTTCTTC.

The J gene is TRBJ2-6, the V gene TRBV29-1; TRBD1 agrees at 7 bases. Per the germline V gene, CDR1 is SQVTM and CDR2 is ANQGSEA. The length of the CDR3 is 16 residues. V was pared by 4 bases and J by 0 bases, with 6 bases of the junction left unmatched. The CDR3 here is CSVGEGAPSGANVLTF. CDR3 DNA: TGCAGCGTTGGAGAGGGGGCCCCCTCTGGGGCCAACGTCCTGACTTTC.

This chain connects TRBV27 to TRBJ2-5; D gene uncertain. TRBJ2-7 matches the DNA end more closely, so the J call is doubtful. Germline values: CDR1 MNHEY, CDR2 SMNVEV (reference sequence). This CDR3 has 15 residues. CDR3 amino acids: CASSPLPDGGSEQYF. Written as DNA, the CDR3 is TGTGCCAGCAGCCCTCTCCCGGACGGCGGCTCCGAGCAGTACTTC.

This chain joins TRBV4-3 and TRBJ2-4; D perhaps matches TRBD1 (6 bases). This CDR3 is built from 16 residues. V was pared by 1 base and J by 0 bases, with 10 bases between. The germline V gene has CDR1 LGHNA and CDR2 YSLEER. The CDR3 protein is CASSQGQDLAKNIQYF. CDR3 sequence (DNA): TGCGCCAGCAGCCAAGGACAGGACCTAGCCAAAAACATTCAGTACTTC.

The CDR3 protein is CASSRRANQPQHF. CDR3 sequence (DNA): TGTGCCAGCAGCAGGAGGGCAAATCAGCCCCAGCATTTT. V is TRBV7-9 and J is TRBJ1-5, with no clear D. The CDR3 sequence is 13 residues long. V lost 5 bases and J lost 4, with 9 bases in between. Per the germline V gene, CDR1 is SEHNR and CDR2 is FQNEAQ (reference sequence).

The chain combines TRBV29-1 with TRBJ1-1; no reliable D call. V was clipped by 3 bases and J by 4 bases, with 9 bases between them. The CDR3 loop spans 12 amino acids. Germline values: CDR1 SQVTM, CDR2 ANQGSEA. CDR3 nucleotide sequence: TGCAGCGTTGATGTGGTGAGCACTGAAGCTTTCTTT. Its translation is CSVDVVSTEAFF.

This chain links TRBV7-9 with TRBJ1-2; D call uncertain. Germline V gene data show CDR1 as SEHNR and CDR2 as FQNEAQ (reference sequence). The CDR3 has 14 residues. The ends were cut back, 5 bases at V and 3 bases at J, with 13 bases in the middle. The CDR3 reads CASSPPGDYYGYTF. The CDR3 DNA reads TGTGCCAGCAGCCCCCCGGGAGACTACTATGGCTACACCTTC.

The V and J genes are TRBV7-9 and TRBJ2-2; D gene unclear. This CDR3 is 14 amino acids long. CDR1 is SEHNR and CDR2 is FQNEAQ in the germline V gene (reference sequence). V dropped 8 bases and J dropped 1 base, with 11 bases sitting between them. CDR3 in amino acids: CASRRAGNTGELFF. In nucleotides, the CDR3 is TGTGCCAGCCGACGGGCAGGGAACACCGGGGAGCTGTTTTTT.

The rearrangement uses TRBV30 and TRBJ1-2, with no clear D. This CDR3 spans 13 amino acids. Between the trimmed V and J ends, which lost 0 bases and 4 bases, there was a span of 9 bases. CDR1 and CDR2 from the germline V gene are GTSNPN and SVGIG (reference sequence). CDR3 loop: CAWSVGPAYGYTF. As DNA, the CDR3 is TGTGCCTGGAGTGTCGGCCCGGCCTATGGCTACACCTTC.

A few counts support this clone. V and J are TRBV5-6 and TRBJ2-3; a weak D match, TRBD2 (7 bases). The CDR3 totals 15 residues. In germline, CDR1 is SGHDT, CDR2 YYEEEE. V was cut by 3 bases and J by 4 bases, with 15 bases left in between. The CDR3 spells CASSSLAGASDTQYF. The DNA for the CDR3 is TGTGCCAGCAGCTCCTTGGCGGGGGCCTCAGATACGCAGTATTTT.

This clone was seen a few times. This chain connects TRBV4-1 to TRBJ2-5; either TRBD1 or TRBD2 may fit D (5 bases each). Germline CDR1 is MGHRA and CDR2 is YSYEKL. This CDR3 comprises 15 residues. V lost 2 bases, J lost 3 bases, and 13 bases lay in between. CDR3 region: CASSQLGEYEETQYF. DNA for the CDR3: TGCGCCAGCAGCCAATTAGGGGAGTACGAAGAGACCCAGTACTTC.